The rows below give T cell receptor beta chains drawn from one sample of a study of cytomegalovirus exposure and HLA in healthy donors. Clones were read by immunoSEQ multiplex PCR, and TCRdb kept only the in-frame ones, dropping some. Of 110,000 to 150,000 clones in the sample, 82% were seen once. The sequencing sample was made of PBMCs. These receptors all come from a man aged 18 to 35 in good health and CMV-seropositive. The CDR3 runs from the conserved cysteine through the conserved F or W. Fields, in order: V gene, J gene, D gene, clone size, CDR3 protein, CDR3 DNA. A D gene is named only where the DNA matches it firmly. Some rows mark clone size as missing; the rest say once, few, many or name a class of expanded clone.

TRBV6-1,TRBJ1-2,.,.,CASSEGLTVLGGYTF,TGTGCCAGCAGTGAAGGCCTGACAGTTTTAGGCGGCTACACCTTC
TRBV4-1,TRBJ1-6,.,.,CASSQEEQGGTYNSPLHF,TGCGCCAGCAGCCAAGAAGAACAGGGAGGGACCTATAATTCACCCCTCCACTTT
TRBV19,TRBJ1-5,.,.,CAAGYGNQPQHF,TGTGCCGCAGGGTATGGCAATCAGCCCCAGCATTTT
TRBV7-6,TRBJ1-4,TRBD1,.,CASSPLGTGAEKLFF,TGTGCCAGCAGCCCCCTGGGGACAGGCGCCGAAAAACTGTTTTTT
TRBV7-9,TRBJ2-1,TRBD2,.,CASSVQSGSSYNEQFF,TGTGCCAGCAGCGTTCAGAGCGGGAGCTCCTACAATGAGCAGTTCTTC
TRBV11-3,TRBJ1-1,TRBD1,.,CASGGTGGNTEAFF,TGTGCCAGCGGAGGGACAGGGGGAAACACTGAAGCTTTCTTT
TRBV7-8,TRBJ1-5,.,.,CASSLGGGRGQPQHF,TGTGCCAGCAGCTTAGGGGGAGGGCGCGGTCAGCCCCAGCATTTT
TRBV2,TRBJ2-7,TRBD1,once,CASSTGQGYEQYF,TGTGCCAGCAGTACGGGACAGGGCTACGAGCAGTACTTC
TRBV28,TRBJ2-7,.,once,CASKEQAYEQYF,TGTGCCAGCAAGGAACAGGCCTACGAGCAGTACTTC
TRBV30,TRBJ1-1,TRBD1,.,CAWSLDRGTEAFF,TGTGCCTGGAGCCTGGACAGGGGAACTGAAGCTTTCTTT
TRBV15,TRBJ2-3,.,.,CATSATADTQYF,TGTGCCACCAGCGCGACAGCAGATACGCAGTATTTT
TRBV4-1,TRBJ2-2,.,.,CASSGPRELFF,TGCGCCAGCAGCGGCCCCCGGGAGCTGTTTTTT
TRBV28,TRBJ2-7,.,.,CASRPRQTSYEQYF,TGTGCCAGCAGACCTAGGCAAACCTCCTACGAGCAGTACTTC
TRBV15,TRBJ2-1,.,.,CATSPTGTRNEQFF,TGTGCCACCAGTCCAACCGGGACAAGGAATGAGCAGTTCTTC
TRBV2,TRBJ1-4,.,.,CASRGSDEKLFF,TGTGCCAGCAGGGGCTCGGATGAAAAACTGTTTTTT
TRBV30,TRBJ2-1,.,.,CAWSGSEAYNEQFF,TGTGCCTGGAGTGGATCGGAGGCCTACAATGAGCAGTTCTTC
TRBV2,TRBJ2-3,TRBD2,.,CASSEWTSGAGDTQYF,TGTGCCAGCAGTGAGTGGACTAGCGGGGCGGGGGATACGCAGTATTTT